This T cell receptor (beta chain) was documented in a study of cytomegalovirus exposure and HLA in healthy donors. Study-level points and caveats: Later analysis indicated greater clonal expansion among HLA-associated TCR beta chains than among equally common other chains.

Germline V CDR1 and CDR2: MDHEN, SYDVKM. V lost 4 bases and J lost 6, with 10 bases in between. This CDR3 has 13 residues. Remarks on this clone: Antigen specificity is unknown.

Vbeta (60) and Jbeta (13) primers were used in the PCR. Clones were read by immunoSEQ multiplex PCR, and TCRdb kept only the in-frame ones, dropping some. Of about 120,000 clones listed, over 75% are singletons. The clonotype originates from a young man in good health and CMV-seronegative. Sequenced: PBMCs. This chain links TRBV28 with TRBJ2-4, with D perhaps TRBD2 (5 bases). DNA of the CDR3: TGTGCCAGCAGTTCCGGAGGTCTAAACATTCAGTACTTC. It is translated as CASSSGGLNIQYF.